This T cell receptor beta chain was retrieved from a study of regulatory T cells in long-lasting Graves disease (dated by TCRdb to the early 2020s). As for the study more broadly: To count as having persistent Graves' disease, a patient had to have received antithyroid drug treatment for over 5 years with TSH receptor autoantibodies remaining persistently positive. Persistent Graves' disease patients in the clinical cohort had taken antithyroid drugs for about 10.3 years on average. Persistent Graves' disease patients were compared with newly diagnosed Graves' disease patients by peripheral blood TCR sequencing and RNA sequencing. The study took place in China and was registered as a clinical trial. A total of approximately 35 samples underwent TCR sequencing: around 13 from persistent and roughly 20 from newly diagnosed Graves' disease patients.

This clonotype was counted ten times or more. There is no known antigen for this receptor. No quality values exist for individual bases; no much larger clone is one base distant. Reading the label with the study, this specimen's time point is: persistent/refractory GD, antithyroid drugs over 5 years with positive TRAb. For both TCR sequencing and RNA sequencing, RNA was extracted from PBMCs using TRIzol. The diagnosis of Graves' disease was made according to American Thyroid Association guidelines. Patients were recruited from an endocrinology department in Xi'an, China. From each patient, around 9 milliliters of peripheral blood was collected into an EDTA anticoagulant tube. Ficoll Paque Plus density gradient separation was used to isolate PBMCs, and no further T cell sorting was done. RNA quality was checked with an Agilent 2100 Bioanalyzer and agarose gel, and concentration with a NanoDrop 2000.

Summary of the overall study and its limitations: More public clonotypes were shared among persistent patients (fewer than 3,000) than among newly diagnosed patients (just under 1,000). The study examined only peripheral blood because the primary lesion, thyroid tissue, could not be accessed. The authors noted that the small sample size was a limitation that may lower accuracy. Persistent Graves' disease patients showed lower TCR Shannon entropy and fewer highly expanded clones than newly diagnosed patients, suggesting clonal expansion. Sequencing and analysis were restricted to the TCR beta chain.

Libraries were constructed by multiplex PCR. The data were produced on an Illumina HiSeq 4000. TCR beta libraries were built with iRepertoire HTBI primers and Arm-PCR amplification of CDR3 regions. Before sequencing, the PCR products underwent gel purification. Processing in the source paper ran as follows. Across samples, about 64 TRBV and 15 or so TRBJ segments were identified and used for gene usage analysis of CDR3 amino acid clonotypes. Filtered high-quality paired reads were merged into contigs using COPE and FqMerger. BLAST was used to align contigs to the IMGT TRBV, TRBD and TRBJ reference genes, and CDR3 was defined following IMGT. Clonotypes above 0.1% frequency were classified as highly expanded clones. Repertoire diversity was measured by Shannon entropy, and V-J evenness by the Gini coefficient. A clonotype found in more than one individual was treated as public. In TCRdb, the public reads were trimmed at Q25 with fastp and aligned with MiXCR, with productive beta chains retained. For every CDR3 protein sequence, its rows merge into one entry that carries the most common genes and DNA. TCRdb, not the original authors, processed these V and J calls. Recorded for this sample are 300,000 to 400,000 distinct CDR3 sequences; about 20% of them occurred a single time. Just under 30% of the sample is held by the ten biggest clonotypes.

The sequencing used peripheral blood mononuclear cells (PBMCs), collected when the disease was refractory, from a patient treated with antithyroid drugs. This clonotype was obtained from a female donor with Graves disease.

Here the CDR3 is given as CASSPRPKEYYEQYF. In nucleotides, the sequence is TGTGCCAGCAGTCCGCGCCCAAAAGAGTACTACGAGCAGTACTTC. Rearrangement joined TRBV27 to TRBJ2-7, with no confidently assigned D gene. Relative to germline, V is 5 bases shorter and J is 3 bases shorter, with 17 bases between their ends. For CDR1 and CDR2, the germline V gene (reference sequence) lists MNHEY and SMNVEV. The CDR3 runs 15 amino acids, cysteine and phenylalanine included. Left in the record is the CDR3 DNA by itself, 45 bases read in frame from the first base.